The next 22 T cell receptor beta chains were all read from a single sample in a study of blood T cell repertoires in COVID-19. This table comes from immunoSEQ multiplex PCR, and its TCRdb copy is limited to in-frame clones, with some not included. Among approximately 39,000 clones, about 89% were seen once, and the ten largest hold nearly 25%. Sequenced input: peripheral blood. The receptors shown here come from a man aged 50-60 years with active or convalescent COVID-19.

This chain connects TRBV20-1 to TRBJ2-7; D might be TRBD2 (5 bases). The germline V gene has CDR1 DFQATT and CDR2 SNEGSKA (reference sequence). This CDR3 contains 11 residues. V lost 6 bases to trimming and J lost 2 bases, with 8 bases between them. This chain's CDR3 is CSAGGPYEQYF. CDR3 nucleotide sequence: TGCAGTGCCGGAGGTCCCTACGAGCAGTACTTC.

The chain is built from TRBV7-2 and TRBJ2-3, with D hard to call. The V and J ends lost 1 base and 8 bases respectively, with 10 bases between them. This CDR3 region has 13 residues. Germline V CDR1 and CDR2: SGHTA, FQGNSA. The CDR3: CASSLEREGTQYF. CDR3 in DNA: TGTGCCAGCAGCTTAGAGCGAGAAGGTACGCAGTATTTT.

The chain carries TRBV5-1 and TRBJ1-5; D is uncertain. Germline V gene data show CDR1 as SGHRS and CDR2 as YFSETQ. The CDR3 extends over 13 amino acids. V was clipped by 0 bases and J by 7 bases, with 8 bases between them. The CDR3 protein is CASSLEGAQPQHF. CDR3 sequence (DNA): TGCGCCAGCAGCTTGGAAGGAGCCCAGCCCCAGCATTTT.

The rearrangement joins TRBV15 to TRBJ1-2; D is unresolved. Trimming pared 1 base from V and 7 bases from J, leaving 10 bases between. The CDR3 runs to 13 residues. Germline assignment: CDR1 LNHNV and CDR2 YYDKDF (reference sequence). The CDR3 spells CATSRGGSAGYTF. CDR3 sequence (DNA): TGTGCCACCAGCAGAGGAGGGTCCGCTGGCTACACCTTC.

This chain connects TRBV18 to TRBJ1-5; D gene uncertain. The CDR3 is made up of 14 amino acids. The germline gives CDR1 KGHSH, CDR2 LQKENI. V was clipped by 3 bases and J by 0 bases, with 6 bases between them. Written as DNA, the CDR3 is TGTGCCAGCTCACCGAGGGATAGCAATCAGCCCCAGCATTTT. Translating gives CASSPRDSNQPQHF.

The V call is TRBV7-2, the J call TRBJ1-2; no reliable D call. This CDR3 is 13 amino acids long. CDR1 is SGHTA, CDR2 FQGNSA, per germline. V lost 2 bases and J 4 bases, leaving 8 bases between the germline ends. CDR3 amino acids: CASSLTDLYGYTF. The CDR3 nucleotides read TGTGCCAGCAGCTTAACAGACCTCTATGGCTACACCTTC.

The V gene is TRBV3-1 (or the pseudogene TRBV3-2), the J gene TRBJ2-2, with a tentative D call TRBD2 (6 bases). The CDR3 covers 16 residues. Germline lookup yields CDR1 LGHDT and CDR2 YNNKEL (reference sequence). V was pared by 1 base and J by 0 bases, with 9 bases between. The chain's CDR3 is CASSQVSGANTGELFF. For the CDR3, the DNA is TGTGCCAGCAGCCAAGTTTCGGGAGCGAACACCGGGGAGCTGTTTTTT.

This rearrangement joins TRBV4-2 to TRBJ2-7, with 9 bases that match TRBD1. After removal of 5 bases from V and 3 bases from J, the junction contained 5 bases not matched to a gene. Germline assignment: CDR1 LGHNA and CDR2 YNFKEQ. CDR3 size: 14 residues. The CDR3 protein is CASSSPGQGYEQYF. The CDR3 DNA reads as TGTGCCAGCAGCTCGCCGGGACAGGGCTACGAGCAGTACTTC.

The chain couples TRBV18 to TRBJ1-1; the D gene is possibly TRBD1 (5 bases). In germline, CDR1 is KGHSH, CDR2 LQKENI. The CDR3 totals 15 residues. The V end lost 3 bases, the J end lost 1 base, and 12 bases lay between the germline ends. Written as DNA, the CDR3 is TGTGCCAGCTCACCGGGTCAGGGCTCGAACACTGAAGCTTTCTTT. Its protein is CASSPGQGSNTEAFF.

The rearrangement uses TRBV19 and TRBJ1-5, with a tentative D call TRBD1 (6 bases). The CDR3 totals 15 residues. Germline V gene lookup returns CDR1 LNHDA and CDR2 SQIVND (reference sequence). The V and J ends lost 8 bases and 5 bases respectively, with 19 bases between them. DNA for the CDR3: TGTGCCAGTTCGACCGGGACAAGGACGGATCAGCCCCAGCATTTT. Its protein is CASSTGTRTDQPQHF.

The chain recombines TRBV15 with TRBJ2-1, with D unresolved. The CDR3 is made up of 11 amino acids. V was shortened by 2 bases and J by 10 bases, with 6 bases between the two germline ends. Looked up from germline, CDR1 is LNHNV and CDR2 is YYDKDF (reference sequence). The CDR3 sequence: CATSRLREQFF. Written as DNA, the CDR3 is TGTGCCACCAGCAGACTGCGGGAGCAGTTCTTC. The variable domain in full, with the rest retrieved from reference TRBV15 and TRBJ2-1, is DAMVIQNPRYQVTQFGKPVTLSCSQTLNHNVMYWYQQKSSQAPKLLFHYYDKDFNNEADTPDNFQSRRPNTSFCFLDIRSPGLGDTAMYLCATSRLREQFFGPGTRLTVL.

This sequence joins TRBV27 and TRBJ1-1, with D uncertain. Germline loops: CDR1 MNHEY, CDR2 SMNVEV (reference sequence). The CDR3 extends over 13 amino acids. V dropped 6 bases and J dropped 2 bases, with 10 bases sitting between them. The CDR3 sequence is CASSPTTNTEAFF. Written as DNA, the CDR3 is TGTGCCAGCAGCCCGACAACAAACACTGAAGCTTTCTTT.

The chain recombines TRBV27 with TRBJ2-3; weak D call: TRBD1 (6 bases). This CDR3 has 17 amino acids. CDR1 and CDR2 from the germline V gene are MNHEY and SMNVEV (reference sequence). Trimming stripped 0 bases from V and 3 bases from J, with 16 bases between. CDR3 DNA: TGTGCCAGCAGTTTATCGATTAGGGGGTGGGGAACAGATACGCAGTATTTT. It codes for CASSLSIRGWGTDTQYF.

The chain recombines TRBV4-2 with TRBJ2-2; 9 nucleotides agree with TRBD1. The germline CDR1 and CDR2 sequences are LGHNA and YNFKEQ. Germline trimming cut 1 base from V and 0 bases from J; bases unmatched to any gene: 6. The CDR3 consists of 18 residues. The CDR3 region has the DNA TGTGCCAGCAGCCAAGTACCGGGACAGGGCCCGAACACCGGGGAGCTGTTTTTT. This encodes CASSQVPGQGPNTGELFF.

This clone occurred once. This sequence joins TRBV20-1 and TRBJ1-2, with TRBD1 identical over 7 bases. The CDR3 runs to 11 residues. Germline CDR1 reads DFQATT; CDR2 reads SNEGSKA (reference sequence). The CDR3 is CSATGPYGYTF. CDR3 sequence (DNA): TGCAGCGCGACAGGGCCCTATGGCTACACCTTC.

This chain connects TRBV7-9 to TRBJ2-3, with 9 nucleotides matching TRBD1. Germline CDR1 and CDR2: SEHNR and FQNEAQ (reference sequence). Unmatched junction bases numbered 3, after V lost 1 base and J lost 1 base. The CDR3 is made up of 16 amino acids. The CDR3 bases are TGTGCCAGCAGCTTAGGACAGGGGGGGCGCACAGATACGCAGTATTTT. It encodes CASSLGQGGRTDTQYF. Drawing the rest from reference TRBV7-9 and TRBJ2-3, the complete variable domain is DTGVSQNPRHKITKRGQNVTFRCDPISEHNRLYWYRQTLGQGPEFLTYFQNEAQLEKSRLLSDRFSAERPKGSFSTLEIQRTEQGDSAMYLCASSLGQGGRTDTQYFGPGTRLTVL.

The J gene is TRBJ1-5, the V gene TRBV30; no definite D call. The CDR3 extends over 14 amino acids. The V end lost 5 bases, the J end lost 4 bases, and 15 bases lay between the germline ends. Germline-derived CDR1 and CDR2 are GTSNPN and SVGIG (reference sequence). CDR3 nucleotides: TGTGCCTGGCAGACCGCGGCTGTTAATCAGCCCCAGCATTTT. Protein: CAWQTAAVNQPQHF.

CDR3 amino acids: CASSRSAGAETQYF. The CDR3 DNA reads as TGTGCCAGCTCCCGCTCGGCGGGAGCTGAGACCCAGTACTTC. V usage is TRBV18 and J usage is TRBJ2-5, with 7 nucleotides matching TRBD2. CDR3 length: 14 residues. Trimming took 6 bases from V and 5 from J; bases not matched to a gene: 9. CDR1 and CDR2 from the germline V gene are KGHSH and LQKENI.

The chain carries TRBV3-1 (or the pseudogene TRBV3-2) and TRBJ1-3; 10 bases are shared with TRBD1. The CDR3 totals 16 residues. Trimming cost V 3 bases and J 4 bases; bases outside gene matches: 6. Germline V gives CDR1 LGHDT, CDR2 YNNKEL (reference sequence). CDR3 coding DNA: TGTGCCAGCAGCCATCCCGGGACAGGGGCCGGAAACACCATATATTTT. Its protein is CASSHPGTGAGNTIYF.

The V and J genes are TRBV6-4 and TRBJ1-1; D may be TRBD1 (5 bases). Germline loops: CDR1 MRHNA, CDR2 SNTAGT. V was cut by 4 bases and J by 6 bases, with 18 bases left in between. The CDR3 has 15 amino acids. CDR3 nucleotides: TGTGCCAGCAGTGCCACCCTCGGGCAGGGCGCTGAAGCTTTCTTT. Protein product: CASSATLGQGAEAFF.

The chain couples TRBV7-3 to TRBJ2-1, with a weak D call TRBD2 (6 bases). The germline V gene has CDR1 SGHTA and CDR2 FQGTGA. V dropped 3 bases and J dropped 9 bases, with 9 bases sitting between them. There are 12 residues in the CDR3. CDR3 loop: CASSLGEAEQFF. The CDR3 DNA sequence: TGTGCCAGCAGCTTGGGGGAGGCTGAGCAGTTCTTC.

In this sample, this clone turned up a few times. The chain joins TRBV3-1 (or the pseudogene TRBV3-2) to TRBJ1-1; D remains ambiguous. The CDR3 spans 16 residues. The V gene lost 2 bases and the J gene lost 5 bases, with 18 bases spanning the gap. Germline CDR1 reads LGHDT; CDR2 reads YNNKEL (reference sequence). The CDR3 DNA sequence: TGTGCCAGCAGCCAACCAAGAAACCCCTCGGGGACTGAAGCTTTCTTT. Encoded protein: CASSQPRNPSGTEAFF.